These T cell receptor beta chains were read from a single sample in a study of metastatic and nonmetastatic thyroid tumors. TCRdb called clones again from the PCR reads with MiXCR. The sample consists of 20,000 to 25,000 clones, approximately 24% of them appearing once. The sample comprised tumor tissue. The receptors stem from a female donor with papillary thyroid cancer or a benign thyroid nodule (not recorded which). Some clones in this sample may be carry-over from other donors' samples. CDR3s include the opening cysteine and the closing phenylalanine or tryptophan. D genes are given only for firm matches. The size field is filled for only some rows; it gives once, few, many or a size class.

>TRBJ1-6|.|TRBV6-1|.
CASSPTENSPLHF
TGTGCCAGCAGCCCGACAGAGAATTCACCCCTCCACTTT
>TRBJ2-1|.|TRBV20-1|medium-sized
CSAHRGRDEQFF
TGCAGTGCCCACAGGGGGAGGGATGAGCAGTTCTTC
>TRBJ2-7|TRBD2|TRBV27|many
CASTWVGRVNEQYF
TGTGCCAGCACTTGGGTCGGGAGGGTAAACGAGCAGTACTTC
>TRBJ1-4|.|TRBV28|.
CASTPGSAPNEKLFF
TGTGCCAGCACCCCCGGCTCTGCGCCAAATGAAAAACTGTTTTTT
>TRBJ1-1|.|TRBV19|.
CASSSQGGVSTEAFF
TGTGCCAGTAGTTCGCAGGGAGGGGTAAGCACTGAAGCTTTCTTT
>TRBJ2-1|.|TRBV14|many
CASSQDLTGDEQFF
TGTGCCAGCAGCCAAGATCTCACGGGGGATGAGCAGTTCTTC
>TRBJ2-7|.|TRBV5-1|.
CASSLVTDSYEQYF
TGCGCCAGCAGCTTGGTGACGGATTCCTACGAGCAGTACTTC
>TRBJ2-7|.|TRBV30|.
CAWSVHRGEQYF
TGTGCCTGGAGTGTACATAGGGGTGAGCAGTACTTC
>TRBJ1-5|TRBD1|TRBV6-1|.
CASSEGQGPQHF
TGTGCCAGCAGTGAAGGACAGGGCCCCCAGCATTTT
>TRBJ2-7|.|TRBV5-1|many
CASSRGVGGRDYEQYF
TGCGCCAGCAGCCGGGGGGTTGGGGGGCGAGACTACGAGCAGTACTTC
>TRBJ1-5|TRBD1|TRBV2|few
CASRRTGGGNQPQHF
TGTGCCAGCAGACGGACAGGGGGCGGCAATCAGCCCCAGCATTTT
>TRBJ1-5|.|TRBV20-1|.
CSARDGQPPNYSNQPQHF
TGCAGTGCTAGAGATGGTCAGCCGCCGAATTATAGCAATCAGCCCCAGCATTTT